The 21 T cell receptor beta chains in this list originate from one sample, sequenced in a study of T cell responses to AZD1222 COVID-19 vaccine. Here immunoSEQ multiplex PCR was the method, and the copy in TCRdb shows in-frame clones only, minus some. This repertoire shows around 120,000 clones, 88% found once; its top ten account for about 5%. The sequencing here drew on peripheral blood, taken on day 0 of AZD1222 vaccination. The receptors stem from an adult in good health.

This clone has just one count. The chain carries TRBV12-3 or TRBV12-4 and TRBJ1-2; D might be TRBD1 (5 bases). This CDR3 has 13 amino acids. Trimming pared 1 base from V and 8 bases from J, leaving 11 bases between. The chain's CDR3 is CASSLGQIDGYTF. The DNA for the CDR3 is TGTGCCAGCAGTTTAGGACAGATCGACGGCTACACCTTC.

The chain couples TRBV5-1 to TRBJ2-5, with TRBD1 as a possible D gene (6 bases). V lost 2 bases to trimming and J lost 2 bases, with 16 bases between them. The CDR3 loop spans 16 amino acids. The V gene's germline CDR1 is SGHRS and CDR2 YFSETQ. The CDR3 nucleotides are TGCGCCAGCAGCTTCGACAGGAGACTCCCACAAGAGACCCAGTACTTC. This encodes CASSFDRRLPQETQYF.

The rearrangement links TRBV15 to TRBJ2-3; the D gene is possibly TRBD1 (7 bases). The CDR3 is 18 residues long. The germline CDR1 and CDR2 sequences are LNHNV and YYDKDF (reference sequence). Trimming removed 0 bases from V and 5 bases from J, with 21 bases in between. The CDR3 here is CATSRDLGGQGVQDTQYF. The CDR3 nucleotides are TGTGCCACCAGCAGAGATCTAGGGGGGCAGGGGGTTCAAGATACGCAGTATTTT.

The chain's CDR3 is CASSVGPHEQYF. CDR3 in DNA: TGTGCCAGCAGTGTGGGGCCACACGAGCAGTACTTC. The chain has TRBV2 and TRBJ2-7; maybe TRBD1 (5 bases). The germline V gene has CDR1 SNHLY and CDR2 FYNNEI. This CDR3 is built from 12 residues. The V end lost 4 bases, the J end lost 5 bases, and 9 bases lay between the germline ends.

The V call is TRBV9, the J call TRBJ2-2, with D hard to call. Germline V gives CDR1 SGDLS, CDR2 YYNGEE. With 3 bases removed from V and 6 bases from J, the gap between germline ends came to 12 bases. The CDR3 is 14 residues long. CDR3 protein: CASSEDRGSGELFF. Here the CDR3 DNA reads TGTGCCAGCAGCGAGGACCGAGGTTCCGGGGAGCTGTTTTTT.

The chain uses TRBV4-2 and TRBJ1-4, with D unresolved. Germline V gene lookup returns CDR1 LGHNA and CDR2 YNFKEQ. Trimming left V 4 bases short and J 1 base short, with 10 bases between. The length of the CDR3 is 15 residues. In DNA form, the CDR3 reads TGTGCCAGCAGCCGGACCCTTCTAACTAATGAAAAACTGTTTTTT. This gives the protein CASSRTLLTNEKLFF.

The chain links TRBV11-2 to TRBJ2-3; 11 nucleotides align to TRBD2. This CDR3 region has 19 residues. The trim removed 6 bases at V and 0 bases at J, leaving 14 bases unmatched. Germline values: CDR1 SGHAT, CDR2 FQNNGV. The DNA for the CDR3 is TGTGCCAGCAGTTCGGGAGGTAGCGGGGGGGCCTCTAGCACAGATACGCAGTATTTT. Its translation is CASSSGGSGGASSTDTQYF. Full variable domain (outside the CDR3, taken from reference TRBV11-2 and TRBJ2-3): EAGVAQSPRYKIIEKRQSVAFWCNPISGHATLYWYQQILGQGPKLLIQFQNNGVVDDSQLPKDRFSAERLKGVDSTLKIQPAKLEDSAVYLCASSSGGSGGASSTDTQYFGPGTRLTVL.

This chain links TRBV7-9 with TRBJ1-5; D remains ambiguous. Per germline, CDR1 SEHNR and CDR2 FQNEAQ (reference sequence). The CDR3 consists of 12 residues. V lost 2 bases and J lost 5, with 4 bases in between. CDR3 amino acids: CASSLPDQPQHF. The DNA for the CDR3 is TGTGCCAGCAGCTTACCGGATCAGCCCCAGCATTTT.

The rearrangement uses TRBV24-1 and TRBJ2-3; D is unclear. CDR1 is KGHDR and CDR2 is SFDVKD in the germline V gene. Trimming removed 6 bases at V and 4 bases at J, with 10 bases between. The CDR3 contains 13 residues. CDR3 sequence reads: CATSTGWADTQYF. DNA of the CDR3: TGTGCCACCAGTACTGGTTGGGCAGATACGCAGTATTTT.

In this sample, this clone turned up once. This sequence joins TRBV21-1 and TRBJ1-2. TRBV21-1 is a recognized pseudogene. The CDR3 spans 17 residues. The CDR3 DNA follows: TGTGCCAGCAGCAACGTAAGAAGGAAAACGTTTAACTATGGCTACACCTTC. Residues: CASSNVRRKTFNYGYTF.

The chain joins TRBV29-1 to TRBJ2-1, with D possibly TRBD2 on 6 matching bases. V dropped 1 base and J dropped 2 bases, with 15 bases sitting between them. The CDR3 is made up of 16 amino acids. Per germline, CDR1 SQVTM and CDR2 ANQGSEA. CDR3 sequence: CSVEGAGPFPYNEQFF. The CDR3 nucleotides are TGCAGCGTTGAAGGGGCGGGACCCTTTCCCTACAATGAGCAGTTCTTC.

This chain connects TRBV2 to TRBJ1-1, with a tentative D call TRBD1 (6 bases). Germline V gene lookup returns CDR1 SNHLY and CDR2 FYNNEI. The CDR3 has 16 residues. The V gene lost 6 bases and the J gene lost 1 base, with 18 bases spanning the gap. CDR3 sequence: CASRTRQVLKNTEAFF. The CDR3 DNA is TGTGCCAGCAGAACGAGACAGGTTTTGAAGAACACTGAAGCTTTCTTT.

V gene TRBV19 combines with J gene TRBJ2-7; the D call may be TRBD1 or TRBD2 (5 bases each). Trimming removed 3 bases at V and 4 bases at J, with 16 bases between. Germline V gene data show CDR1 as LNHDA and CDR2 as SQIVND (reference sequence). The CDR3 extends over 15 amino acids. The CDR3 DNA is TGTGCCAGTAGTATTGATTTGGGACGGCCGTACGAGCAGTACTTC. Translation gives CASSIDLGRPYEQYF.

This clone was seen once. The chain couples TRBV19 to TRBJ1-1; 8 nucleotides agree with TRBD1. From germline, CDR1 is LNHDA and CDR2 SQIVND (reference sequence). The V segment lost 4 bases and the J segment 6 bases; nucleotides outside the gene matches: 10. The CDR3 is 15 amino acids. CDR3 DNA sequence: TGTGCCAGTAGTACCTCAGGGGGCGTTGGACCTGAAGCTTTCTTT. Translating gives CASSTSGGVGPEAFF.

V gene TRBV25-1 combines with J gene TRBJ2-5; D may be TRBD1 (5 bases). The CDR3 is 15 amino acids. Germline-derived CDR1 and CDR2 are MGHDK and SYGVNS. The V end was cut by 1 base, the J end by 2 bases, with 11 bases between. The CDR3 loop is CASSESPGPQETQYF. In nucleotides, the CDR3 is TGTGCCAGCAGTGAATCCCCAGGGCCTCAAGAGACCCAGTACTTC.

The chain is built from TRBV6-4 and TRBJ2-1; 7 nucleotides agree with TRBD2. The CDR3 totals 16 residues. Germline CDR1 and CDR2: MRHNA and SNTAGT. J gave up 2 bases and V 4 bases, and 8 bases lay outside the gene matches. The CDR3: CASSVEAGETYNEQFF. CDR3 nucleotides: TGTGCCAGCAGTGTAGAGGCGGGGGAAACCTACAATGAGCAGTTCTTC.

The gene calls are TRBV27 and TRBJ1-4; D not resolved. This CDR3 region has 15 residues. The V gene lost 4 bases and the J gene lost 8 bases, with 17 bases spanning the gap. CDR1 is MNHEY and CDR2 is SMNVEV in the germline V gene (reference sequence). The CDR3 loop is CASSSWESSGEKLFF. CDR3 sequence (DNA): TGTGCCAGCAGTTCGTGGGAGTCCTCGGGGGAAAAACTGTTTTTT.

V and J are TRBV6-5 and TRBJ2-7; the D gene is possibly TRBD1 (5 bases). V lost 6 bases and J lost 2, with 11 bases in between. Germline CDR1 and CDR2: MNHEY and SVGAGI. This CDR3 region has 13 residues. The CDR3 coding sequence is TGTGCCAGCAGCCAGGGCCCTACCTACGAGCAGTACTTC. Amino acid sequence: CASSQGPTYEQYF.

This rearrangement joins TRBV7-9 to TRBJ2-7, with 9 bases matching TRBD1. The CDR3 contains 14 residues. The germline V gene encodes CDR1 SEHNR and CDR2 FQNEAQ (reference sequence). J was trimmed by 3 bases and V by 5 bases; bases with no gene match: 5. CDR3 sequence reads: CASSQTGGDYEQYF. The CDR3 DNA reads TGTGCCAGCAGCCAGACAGGGGGAGACTACGAGCAGTACTTC. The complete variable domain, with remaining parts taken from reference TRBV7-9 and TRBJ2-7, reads DTGVSQNPRHKITKRGQNVTFRCDPISEHNRLYWYRQTLGQGPEFLTYFQNEAQLEKSRLLSDRFSAERPKGSFSTLEIQRTEQGDSAMYLCASSQTGGDYEQYFGPGTRLTVT.

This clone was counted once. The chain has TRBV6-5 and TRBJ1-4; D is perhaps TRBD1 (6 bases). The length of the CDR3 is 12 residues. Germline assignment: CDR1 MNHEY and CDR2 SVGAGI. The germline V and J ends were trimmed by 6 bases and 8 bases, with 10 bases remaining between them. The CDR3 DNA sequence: TGTGCCAGCAGACAGGGAGGGGAAAAACTGTTTTTT. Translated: CASRQGGEKLFF.

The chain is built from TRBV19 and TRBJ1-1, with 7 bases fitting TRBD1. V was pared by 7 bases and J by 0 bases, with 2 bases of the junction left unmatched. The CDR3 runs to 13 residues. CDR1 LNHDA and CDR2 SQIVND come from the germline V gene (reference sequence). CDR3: CASKGQMNTEAFF. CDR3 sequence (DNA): TGTGCCAGTAAGGGACAGATGAACACTGAAGCTTTCTTT. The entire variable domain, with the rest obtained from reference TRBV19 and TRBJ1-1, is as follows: DGGITQSPKYLFRKEGQNVTLSCEQNLNHDAMYWYRQDPGQGLRLIYYSQIVNDFQKGDIAEGYSVSREKKESFPLTVTSAQKNPTAFYLCASKGQMNTEAFFGQGTRLTVV.